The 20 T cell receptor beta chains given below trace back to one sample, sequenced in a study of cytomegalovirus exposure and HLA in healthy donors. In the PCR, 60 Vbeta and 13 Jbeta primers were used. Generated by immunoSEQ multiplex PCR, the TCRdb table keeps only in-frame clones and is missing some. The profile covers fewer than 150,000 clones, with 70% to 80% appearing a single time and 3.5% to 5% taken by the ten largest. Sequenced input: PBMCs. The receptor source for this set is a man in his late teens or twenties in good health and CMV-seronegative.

CDR3 sequence (DNA): TGTGCCAGCAGTTCCCCCGGGACAGGAGCCTATGGCTACACCTTC. Amino acid sequence: CASSSPGTGAYGYTF. This rearrangement joins TRBV28 to TRBJ1-2; 8 bases map to TRBD1. Germline V gene sequence: CDR1 MDHEN, CDR2 SYDVKM. This CDR3 has 15 amino acids. Trimming at V came to 4 bases and at J to 4 bases, leaving 8 bases not matched to a gene.

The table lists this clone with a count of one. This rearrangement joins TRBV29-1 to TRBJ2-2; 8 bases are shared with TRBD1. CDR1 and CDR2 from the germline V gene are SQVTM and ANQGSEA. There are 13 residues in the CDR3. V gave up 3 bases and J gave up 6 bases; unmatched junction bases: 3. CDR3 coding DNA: TGCAGCGTTGAGGACAGGGAGCCCGGGGAGCTGTTTTTT. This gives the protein CSVEDREPGELFF.

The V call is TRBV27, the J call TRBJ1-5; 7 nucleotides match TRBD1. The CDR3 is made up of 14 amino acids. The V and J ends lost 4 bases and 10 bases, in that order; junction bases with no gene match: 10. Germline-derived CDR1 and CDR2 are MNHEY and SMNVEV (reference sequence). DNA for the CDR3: TGTGCCAGCAGTTCAAGACCACAGGGGCCCCCCCAGCATTTT. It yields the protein CASSSRPQGPPQHF.

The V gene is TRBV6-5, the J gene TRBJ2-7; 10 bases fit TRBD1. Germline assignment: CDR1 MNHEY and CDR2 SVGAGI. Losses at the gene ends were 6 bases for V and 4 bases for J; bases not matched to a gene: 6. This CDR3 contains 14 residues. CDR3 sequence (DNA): TGTGCCAGCAGGCGGGGACAGGGGACATACGAGCAGTACTTC. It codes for CASRRGQGTYEQYF.

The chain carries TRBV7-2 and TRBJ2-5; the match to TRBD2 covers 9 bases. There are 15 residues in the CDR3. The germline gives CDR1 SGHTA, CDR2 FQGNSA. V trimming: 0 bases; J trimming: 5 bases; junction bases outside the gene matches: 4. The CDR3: CASSLARGGWETQYF. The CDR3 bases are TGTGCCAGCAGCTTAGCGCGGGGGGGGTGGGAGACCCAGTACTTC.

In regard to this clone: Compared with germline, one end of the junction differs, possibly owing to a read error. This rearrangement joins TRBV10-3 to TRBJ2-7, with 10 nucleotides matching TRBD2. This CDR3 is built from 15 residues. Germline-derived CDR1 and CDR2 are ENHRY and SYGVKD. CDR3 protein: CAVSDSGLASYEQYF. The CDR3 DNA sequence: TGTGCCGTCAGTGATTCGGGACTAGCGAGCTACGAGCAGTACTTC.

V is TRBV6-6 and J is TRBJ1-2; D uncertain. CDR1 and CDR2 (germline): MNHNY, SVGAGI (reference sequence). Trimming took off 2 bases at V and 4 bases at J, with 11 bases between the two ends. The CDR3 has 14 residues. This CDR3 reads CASSYPTAGYGYTF. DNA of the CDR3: TGTGCCAGCAGTTACCCCACGGCGGGCTATGGCTACACCTTC.

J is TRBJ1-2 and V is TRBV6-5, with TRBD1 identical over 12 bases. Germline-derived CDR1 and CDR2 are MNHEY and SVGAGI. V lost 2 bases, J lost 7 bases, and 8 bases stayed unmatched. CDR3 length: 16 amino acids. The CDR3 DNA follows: TGTGCCAGCAGTTACGGCCCCCGGGACAGGGGGCCTGGCTACACCTTC. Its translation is CASSYGPRDRGPGYTF.

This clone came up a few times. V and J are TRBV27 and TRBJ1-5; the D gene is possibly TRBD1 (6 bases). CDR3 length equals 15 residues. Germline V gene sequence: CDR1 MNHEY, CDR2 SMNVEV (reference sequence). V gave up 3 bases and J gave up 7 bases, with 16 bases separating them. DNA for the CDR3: TGTGCCAGCAGTTTCTCGGGGGGGGCAGACCAGCCCCAGCATTTT. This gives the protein CASSFSGGADQPQHF.

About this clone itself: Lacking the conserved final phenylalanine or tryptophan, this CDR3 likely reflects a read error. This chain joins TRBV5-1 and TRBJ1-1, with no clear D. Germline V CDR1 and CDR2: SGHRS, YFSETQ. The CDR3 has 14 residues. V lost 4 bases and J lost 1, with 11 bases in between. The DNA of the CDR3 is TGCGCCAGCAGCCAGCTGGACGGGAACACTGAAGCTTTCGTT. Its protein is CASSQLDGNTEAFV.

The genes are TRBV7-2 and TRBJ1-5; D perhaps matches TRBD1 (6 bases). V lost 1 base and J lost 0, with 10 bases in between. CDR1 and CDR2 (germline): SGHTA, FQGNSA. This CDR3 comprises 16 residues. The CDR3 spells CASSLGQGYSNQPQHF. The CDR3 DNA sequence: TGTGCCAGCAGCTTAGGGCAGGGGTATAGCAATCAGCCCCAGCATTTT.

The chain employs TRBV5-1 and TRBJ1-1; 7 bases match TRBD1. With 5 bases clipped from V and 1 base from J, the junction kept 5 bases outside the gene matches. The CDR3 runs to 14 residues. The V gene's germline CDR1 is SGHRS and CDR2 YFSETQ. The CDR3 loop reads CASRKGAENTEAFF. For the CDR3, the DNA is TGCGCCAGCAGAAAGGGGGCTGAGAACACTGAAGCTTTCTTT.

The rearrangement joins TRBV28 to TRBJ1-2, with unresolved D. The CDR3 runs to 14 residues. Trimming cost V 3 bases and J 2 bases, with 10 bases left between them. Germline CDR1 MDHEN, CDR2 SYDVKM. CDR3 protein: CASSFEVVNYGYTF. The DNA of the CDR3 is TGTGCCAGCAGTTTTGAGGTTGTCAACTATGGCTACACCTTC.

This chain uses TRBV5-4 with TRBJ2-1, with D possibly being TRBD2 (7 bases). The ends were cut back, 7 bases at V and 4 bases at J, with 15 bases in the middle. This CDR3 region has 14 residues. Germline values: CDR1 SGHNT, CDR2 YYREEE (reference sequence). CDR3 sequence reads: CASGRGAVYNEQFF. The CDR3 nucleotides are TGTGCCAGCGGCCGGGGGGCGGTATACAATGAGCAGTTCTTC.

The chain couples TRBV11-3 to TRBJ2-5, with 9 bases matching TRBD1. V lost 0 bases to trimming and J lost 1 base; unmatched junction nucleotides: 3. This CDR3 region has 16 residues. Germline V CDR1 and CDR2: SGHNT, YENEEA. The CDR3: CASSLDWDRVQETQYF. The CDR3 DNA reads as TGTGCCAGCAGCTTAGATTGGGACAGGGTCCAAGAGACCCAGTACTTC.

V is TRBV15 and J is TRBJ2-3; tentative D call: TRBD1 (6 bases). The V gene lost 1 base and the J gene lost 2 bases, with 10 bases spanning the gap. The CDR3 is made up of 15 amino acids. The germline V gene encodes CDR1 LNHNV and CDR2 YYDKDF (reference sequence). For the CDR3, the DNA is TGTGCCACCAGCAGAGCAGGGGTGATCACAGATACGCAGTATTTT. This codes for CATSRAGVITDTQYF. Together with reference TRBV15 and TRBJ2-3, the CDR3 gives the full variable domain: DAMVIQNPRYQVTQFGKPVTLSCSQTLNHNVMYWYQQKSSQAPKLLFHYYDKDFNNEADTPDNFQSRRPNTSFCFLDIRSPGLGDTAMYLCATSRAGVITDTQYFGPGTRLTVL.

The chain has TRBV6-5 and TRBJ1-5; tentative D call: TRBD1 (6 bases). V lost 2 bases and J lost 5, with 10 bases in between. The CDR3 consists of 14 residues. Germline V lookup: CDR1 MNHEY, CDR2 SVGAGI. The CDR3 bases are TGTGCCAGCAGTTACGTCGCAGGGGATCAGCCCCAGCATTTT. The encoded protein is CASSYVAGDQPQHF.

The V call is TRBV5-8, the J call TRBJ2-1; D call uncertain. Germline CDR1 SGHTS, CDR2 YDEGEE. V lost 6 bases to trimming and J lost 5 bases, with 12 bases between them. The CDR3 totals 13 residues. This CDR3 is CASNFSPDNEQFF. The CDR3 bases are TGTGCCAGCAATTTTTCGCCGGACAATGAGCAGTTCTTC.

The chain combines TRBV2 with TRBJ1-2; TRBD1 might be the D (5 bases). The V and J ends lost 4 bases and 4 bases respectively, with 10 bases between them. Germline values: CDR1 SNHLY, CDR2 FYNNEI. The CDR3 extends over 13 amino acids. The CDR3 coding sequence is TGTGCCAGCAGTGCAGGGATCAGCTATGGCTACACCTTC. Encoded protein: CASSAGISYGYTF.

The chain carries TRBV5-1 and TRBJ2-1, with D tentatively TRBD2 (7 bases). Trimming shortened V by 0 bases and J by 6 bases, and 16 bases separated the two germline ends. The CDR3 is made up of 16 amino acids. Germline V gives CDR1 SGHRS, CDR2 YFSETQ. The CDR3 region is CASSLGAGEGPNEQFF. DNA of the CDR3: TGCGCCAGCAGCTTGGGGGCAGGGGAGGGCCCCAATGAGCAGTTCTTC.